This TCR beta chain was captured by sequencing in a study of T cells after yellow fever vaccination. Regarding the study as a whole: A weaker but faster secondary response was observed, peaking on day 5 versus 15.

As TCR cDNA was made by 5'RACE template switching, a universal primer site and UMIs were added. TCRdb redid the calling of the 5' RACE reads with MiXCR, one entry per CDR3 protein. This sample yields around 310,000 distinct CDR3 sequences, of which approximately 3.9% are seen a single time; roughly a quarter belongs to the top ten. This clonotype showed up just a few times. Antigen unknown. The germline gives CDR1 ENHRY, CDR2 SYGVKD. V was clipped by 7 bases and J by 3 bases; unmatched bases: 10. This CDR3 spans 17 amino acids. Specimen: PBMCs, collected on the day of the yellow fever booster vaccination. This chain links TRBV10-3 with TRBJ2-6; 9 bases fit TRBD1. The TCR originated in a young man who received the YFV17D yellow fever vaccine. The CDR3 here is CAINRGQGAGGANVLTF. CDR3 nucleotides: TGTGCCATCAATAGGGGACAGGGAGCAGGTGGGGCCAACGTCCTGACTTTC.